This T cell receptor (beta chain) emerged from a study of naive and memory T cell subsets. Two oligonucleotides, mixed equimolar, formed the beta constant-region primer covering TRBC1 and TRBC2. TCRdb redid the calling of the UMI-ligation and nested PCR reads with MiXCR, one entry per CDR3 protein. The sample records tens of thousands of distinct CDR3 sequences, around 13% being singletons. This CDR3 region has 14 residues. Germline lookup yields CDR1 DFQATT and CDR2 SNEGSKA (reference sequence). Deletions cut 2 bases from V and 0 bases from J, with 11 bases between. CD4+ T cell IFNgamma after overnight CMV lysate exposure gave donor CMV status.

The V gene is TRBV20-1, the J gene TRBJ2-7, with D possibly TRBD2 on 5 matching bases. Sequencing was carried out using central memory CD4+ T cells from blood. The TCR was taken from a human donor in good health. Written as DNA, the CDR3 is TGCAGTGCTAGATGGCCTGGGAGCTCCTACGAGCAGTACTTC. This codes for CSARWPGSSYEQYF.